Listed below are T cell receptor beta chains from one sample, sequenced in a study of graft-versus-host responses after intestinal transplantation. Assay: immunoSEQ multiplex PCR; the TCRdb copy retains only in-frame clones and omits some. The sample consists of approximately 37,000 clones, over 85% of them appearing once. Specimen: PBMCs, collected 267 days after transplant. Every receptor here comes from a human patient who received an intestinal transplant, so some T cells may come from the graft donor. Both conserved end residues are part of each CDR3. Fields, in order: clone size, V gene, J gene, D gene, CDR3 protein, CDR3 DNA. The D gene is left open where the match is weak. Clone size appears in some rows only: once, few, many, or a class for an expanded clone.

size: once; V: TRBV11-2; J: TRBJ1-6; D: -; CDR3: CASSLSTGHNSPLHF; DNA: TGTGCCAGCAGCTTAAGTACAGGGCATAATTCACCCCTCCACTTT
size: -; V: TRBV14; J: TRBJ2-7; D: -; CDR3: CASSPGGRPYEQYF; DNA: TGTGCCAGCAGCCCTGGCGGACGCCCGTACGAGCAGTACTTC
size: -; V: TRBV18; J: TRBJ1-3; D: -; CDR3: CASSPPYRVGSGNTIYF; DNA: TGTGCCAGCTCACCACCGTACAGAGTTGGCTCTGGAAACACCATATATTTT
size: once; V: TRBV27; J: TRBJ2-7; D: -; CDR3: CASSLGPPTNLLSYEQYF; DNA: TGTGCCAGCAGTTTAGGACCCCCGACCAATCTGTTGTCCTACGAGCAGTACTTC
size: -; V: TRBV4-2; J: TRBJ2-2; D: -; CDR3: CASSQDMEGELFF; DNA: TGTGCCAGCAGCCAAGATATGGAGGGGGAGCTGTTTTTT
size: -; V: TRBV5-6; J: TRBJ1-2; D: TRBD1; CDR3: CASSMTGGKQGGYTF; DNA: TGTGCCAGCAGCATGACAGGGGGCAAACAAGGAGGCTACACCTTC
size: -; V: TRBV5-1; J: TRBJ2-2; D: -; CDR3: CASNGDTGELFF; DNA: TGCGCCAGCAATGGGGACACCGGGGAGCTGTTTTTT
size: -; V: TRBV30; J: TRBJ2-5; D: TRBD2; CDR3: CAADTPASGGVETQYF; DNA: TGTGCCGCCGATACCCCGGCTAGCGGGGGGGTAGAGACCCAGTACTTC
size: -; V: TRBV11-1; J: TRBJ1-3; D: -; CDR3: CASSLGRDSLSGNTIYF; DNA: TGTGCCAGCAGCTTAGGTCGTGACAGTCTCTCTGGAAACACCATATATTTT
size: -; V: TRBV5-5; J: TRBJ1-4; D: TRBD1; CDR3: CASSLLDRGNEKLFF; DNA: TGTGCCAGCAGCTTACTGGACAGGGGGAATGAAAAACTGTTTTTT
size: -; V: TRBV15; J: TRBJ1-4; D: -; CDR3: CATSRDSGRRTLGLFF; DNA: TGTGCCACCAGCAGAGATTCCGGCAGGCGCACTCTAGGACTGTTTTTT
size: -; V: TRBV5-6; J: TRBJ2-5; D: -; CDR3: CASSLEWEEETQYF; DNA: TGTGCCAGCAGCTTGGAGTGGGAGGAAGAGACCCAGTACTTC
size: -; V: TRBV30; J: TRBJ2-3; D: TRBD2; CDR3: CAWNIAGGTDTQYF; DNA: TGTGCCTGGAATATAGCGGGGGGCACAGATACGCAGTATTTT
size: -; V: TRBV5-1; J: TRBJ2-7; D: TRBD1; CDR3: CASSFGLTGTGPVGDEQYF; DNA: TGCGCCAGCAGCTTCGGCCTTACCGGGACAGGGCCCGTTGGGGACGAGCAGTACTTC
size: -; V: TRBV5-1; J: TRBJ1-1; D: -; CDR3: CASSSNTEAFF; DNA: TGCGCCAGCAGCTCGAACACTGAAGCTTTCTTT
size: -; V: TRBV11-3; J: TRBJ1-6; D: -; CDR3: CASSLDRTNSPLHF; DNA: TGTGCCAGCAGCTTAGACAGAACTAATTCACCCCTCCACTTT
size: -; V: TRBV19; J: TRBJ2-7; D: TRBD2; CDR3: CASSFGGSSYEQYF; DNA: TGTGCCAGTAGTTTCGGGGGGAGCTCCTACGAGCAGTACTTC
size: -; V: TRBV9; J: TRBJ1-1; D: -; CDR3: CASSVDRDRGLNTEAFF; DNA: TGTGCCAGCAGCGTAGACCGAGACCGGGGGTTGAACACTGAAGCTTTCTTT
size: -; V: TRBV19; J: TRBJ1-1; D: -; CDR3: CASSIGLGAHEAFF; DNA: TGTGCCAGTAGTATAGGGTTGGGGGCCCATGAAGCTTTCTTT
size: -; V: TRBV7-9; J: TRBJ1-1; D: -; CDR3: CASSLEGNTEAFF; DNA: TGTGCCAGCAGCTTAGAGGGGAACACTGAAGCTTTCTTT
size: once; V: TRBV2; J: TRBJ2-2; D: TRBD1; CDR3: CASSRGTGVWNTGELFF; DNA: TGTGCCAGCAGTCGGGGGACAGGGGTATGGAACACCGGGGAGCTGTTTTTT
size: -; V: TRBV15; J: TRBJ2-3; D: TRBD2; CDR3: CATSSPSGGFTDTQYF; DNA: TGTGCCACCAGCAGCCCTAGCGGGGGTTTCACAGATACGCAGTATTTT
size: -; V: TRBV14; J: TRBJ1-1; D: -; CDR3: CASSSRGADTEAFF; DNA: TGTGCCAGCAGCAGTCGCGGAGCGGATACTGAAGCTTTCTTT
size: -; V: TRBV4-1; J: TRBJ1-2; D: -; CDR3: CASSHGRRGSGYTF; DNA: TGCGCCAGCAGCCACGGGCGGAGGGGATCTGGCTACACCTTC
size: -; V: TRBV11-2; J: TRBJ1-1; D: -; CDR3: CASRGGNTEAFF; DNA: TGTGCCAGCAGGGGCGGGAACACTGAAGCTTTCTTT
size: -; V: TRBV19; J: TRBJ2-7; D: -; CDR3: CASSIGTASYEQYF; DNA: TGTGCCAGTAGTATCGGGACCGCCTCCTACGAGCAGTACTTC
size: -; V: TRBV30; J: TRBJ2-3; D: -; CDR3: CAWSAYGTQYF; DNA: TGTGCCTGGAGCGCCTATGGTACGCAGTATTTT